The clone carrying this TCR beta chain was seen many times. The germline V and J ends were trimmed by 3 bases and 1 base, with 10 bases remaining between them. The length of the CDR3 is 15 residues. CDR1 SGHTA and CDR2 FQGNSA come from the germline V gene. Using unique molecular identifiers, the investigators prepared the TCRbeta library. From the PCR reads, TCRdb called clonotypes with MiXCR, one entry per CDR3 protein. Here the sample spans about 360,000 distinct CDR3 sequences, 13% being singletons. The data stem from a study of T-cell reconstitution after alpha-beta-depleted transplantation in children.

The sequence was collected from a human donor who donated a stem cell graft to a child with Fanconi anemia. The source was PBMCs, collected from the stem cell graft. The chain links TRBV7-2 to TRBJ1-3; D uncertain. The CDR3 reads CASSLGAGSGNTIYF. For the CDR3, the DNA is TGTGCCAGCAGCTTGGGAGCCGGTTCTGGAAACACCATATATTTT.